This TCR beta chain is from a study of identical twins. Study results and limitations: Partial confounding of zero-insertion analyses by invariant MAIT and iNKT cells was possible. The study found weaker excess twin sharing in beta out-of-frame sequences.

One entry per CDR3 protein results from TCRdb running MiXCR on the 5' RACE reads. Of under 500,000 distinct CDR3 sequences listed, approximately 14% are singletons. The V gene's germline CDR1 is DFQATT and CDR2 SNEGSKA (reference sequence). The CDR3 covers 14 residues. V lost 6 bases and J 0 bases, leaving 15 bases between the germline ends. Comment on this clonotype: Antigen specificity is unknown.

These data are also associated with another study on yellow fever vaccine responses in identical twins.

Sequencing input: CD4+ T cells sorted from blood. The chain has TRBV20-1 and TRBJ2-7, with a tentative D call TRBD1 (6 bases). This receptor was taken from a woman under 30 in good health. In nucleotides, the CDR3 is TGCAGTGCAGCCGGGACAACCGGCTCCTACGAGCAGTACTTC. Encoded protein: CSAAGTTGSYEQYF.